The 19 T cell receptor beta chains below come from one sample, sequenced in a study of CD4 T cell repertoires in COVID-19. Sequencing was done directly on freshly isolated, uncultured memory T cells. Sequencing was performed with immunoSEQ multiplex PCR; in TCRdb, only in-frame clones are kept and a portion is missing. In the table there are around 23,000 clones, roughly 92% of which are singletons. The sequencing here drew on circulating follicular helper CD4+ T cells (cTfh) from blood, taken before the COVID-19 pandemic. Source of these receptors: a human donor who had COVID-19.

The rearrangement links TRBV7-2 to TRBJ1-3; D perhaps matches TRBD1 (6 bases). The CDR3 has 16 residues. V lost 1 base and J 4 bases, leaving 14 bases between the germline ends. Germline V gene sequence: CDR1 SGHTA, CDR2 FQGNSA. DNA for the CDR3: TGTGCCAGCAGCTTAGAGCCGGGACATCGAGGAAACACCATATATTTT. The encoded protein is CASSLEPGHRGNTIYF.

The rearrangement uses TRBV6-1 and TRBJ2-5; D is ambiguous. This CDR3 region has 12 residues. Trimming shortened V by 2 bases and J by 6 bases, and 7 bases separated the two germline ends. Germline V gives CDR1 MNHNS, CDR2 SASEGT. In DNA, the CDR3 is TGTGCCAGCAGTGAATTCGAGCAGACCCAGTACTTC. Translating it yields CASSEFEQTQYF.

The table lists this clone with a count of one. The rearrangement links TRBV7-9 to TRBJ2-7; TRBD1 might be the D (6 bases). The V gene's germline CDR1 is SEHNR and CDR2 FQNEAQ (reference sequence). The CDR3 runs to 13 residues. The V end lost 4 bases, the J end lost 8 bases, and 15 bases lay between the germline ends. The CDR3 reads CASSSQQGQKQYF. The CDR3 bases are TGTGCCAGCAGCTCCCAACAGGGCCAAAAGCAGTACTTC. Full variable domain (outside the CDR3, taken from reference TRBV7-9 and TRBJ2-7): DTGVSQNPRHKITKRGQNVTFRCDPISEHNRLYWYRQTLGQGPEFLTYFQNEAQLEKSRLLSDRFSAERPKGSFSTLEIQRTEQGDSAMYLCASSSQQGQKQYFGPGTRLTVT.

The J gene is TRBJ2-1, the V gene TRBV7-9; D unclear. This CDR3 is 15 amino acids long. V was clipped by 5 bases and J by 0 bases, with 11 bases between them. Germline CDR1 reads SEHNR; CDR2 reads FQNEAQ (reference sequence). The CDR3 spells CASSPSSISYNEQFF. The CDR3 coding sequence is TGTGCCAGCAGCCCAAGCTCCATCTCCTACAATGAGCAGTTCTTC.

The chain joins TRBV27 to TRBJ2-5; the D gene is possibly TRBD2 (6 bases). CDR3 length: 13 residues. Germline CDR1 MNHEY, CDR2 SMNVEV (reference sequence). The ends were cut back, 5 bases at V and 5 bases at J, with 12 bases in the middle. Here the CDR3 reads CASSRSGGETQYF. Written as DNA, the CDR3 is TGTGCCAGCAGTAGGTCCGGAGGGGAGACCCAGTACTTC.

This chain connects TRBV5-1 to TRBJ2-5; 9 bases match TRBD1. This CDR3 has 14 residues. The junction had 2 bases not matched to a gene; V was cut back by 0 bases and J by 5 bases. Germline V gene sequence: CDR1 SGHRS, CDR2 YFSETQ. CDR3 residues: CASSLDRGRETQYF. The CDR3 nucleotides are TGCGCCAGCAGCTTGGACAGGGGGCGGGAGACCCAGTACTTC. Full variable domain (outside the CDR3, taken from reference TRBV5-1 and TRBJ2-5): KAGVTQTPRYLIKTRGQQVTLSCSPISGHRSVSWYQQTPGQGLQFLFEYFSETQRNKGNFPGRFSGRQFSNSRSEMNVSTLELGDSALYLCASSLDRGRETQYFGPGTRLLVL.

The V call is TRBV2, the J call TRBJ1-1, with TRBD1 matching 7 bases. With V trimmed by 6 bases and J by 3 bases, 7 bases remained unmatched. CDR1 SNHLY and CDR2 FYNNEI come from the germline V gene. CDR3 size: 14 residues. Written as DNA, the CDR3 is TGTGCCAGCAGGGAACCCAGGGGGGACACTGAAGCTTTCTTT. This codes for CASREPRGDTEAFF.

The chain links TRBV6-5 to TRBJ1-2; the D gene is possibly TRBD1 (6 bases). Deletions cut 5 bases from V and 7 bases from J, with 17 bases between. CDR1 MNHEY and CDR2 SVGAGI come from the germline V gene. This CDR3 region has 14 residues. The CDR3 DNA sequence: TGTGCCAGCAGTCCTCGCAGGGGTAGAGGTGGCTACACCTTC. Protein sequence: CASSPRRGRGGYTF.

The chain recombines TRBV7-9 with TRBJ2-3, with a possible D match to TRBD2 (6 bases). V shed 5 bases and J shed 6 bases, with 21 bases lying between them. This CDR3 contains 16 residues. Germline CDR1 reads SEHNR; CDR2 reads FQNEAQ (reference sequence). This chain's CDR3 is CASSPRTNRLVDTQYF. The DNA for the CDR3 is TGTGCCAGCAGCCCGCGGACTAACAGGCTGGTCGATACGCAGTATTTT.

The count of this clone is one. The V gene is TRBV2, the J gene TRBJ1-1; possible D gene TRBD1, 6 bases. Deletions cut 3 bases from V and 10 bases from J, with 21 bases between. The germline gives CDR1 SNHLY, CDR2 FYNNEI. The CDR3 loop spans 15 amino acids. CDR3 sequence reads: CASSESGTNPPRAFF. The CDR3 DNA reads TGTGCCAGCAGTGAGAGTGGGACAAACCCACCCCGAGCTTTCTTT.

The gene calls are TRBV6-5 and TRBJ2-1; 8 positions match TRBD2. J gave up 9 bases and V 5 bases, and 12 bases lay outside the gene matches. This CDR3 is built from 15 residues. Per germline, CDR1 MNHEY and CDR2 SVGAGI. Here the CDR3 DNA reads TGTGCCAGCAGTCGTGTGGCAAACGGGAGGGGTGAGCAGTTCTTC. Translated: CASSRVANGRGEQFF.

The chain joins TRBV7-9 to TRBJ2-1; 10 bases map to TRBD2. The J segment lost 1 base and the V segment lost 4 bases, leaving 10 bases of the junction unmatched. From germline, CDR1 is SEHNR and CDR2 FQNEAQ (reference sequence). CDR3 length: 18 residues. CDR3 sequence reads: CASSSYRLAGESYNEQFF. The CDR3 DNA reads TGTGCCAGCAGCTCATATCGGCTAGCGGGAGAATCCTACAATGAGCAGTTCTTC.

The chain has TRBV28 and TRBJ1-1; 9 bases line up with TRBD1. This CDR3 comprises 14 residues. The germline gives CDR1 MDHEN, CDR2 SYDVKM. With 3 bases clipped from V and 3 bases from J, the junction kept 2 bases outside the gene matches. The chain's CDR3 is CASSFDRGYTEAFF. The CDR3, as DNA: TGTGCCAGCAGTTTCGACAGGGGGTACACTGAAGCTTTCTTT.

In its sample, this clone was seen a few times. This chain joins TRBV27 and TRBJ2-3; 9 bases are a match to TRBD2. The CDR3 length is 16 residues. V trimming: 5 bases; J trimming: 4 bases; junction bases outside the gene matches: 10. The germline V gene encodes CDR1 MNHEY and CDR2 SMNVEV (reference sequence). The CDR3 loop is CASSARISGSSDTQYF. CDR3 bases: TGTGCCAGCAGTGCCCGTATTAGCGGGAGCTCAGATACGCAGTATTTT.

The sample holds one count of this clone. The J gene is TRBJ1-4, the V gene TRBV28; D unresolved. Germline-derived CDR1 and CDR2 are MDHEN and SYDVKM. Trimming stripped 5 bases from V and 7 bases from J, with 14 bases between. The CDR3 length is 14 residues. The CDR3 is CASSETRGGEKLFF. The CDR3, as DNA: TGTGCCAGCAGTGAGACAAGAGGAGGTGAAAAACTGTTTTTT.

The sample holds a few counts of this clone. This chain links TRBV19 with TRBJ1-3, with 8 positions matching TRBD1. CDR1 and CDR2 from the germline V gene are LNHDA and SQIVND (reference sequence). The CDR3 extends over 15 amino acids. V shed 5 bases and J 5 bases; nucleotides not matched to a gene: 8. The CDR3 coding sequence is TGTGCCAGTAGTCCTGGCAGGGGGCATAGAAACACCATATATTTT. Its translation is CASSPGRGHRNTIYF.

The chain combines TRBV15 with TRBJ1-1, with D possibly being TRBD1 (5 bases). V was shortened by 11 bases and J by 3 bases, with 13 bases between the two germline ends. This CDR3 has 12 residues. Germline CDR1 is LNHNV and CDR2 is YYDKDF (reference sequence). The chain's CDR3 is CASSSGYTEAFF. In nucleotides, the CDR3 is TGTGCCTCTTCCTCAGGGTACACTGAAGCTTTCTTT.

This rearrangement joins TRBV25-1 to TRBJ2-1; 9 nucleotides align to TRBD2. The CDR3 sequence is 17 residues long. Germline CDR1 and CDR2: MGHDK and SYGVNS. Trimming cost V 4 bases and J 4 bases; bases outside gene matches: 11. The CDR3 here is CASSVAGGQNRYNEQFF. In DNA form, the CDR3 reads TGTGCCAGCAGTGTCGCGGGGGGGCAGAATAGGTACAATGAGCAGTTCTTC.

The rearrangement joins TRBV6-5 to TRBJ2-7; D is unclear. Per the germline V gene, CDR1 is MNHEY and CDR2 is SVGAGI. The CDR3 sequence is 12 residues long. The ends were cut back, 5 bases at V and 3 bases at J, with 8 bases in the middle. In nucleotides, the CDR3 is TGTGCCAGCAGTGGCAACCACTACGAGCAGTACTTC. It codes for CASSGNHYEQYF.